These T cell receptor beta chains were read from a single sample in a study of identical twins. One entry per CDR3 protein results from TCRdb running MiXCR on the 5' RACE reads. The sample has approximately 670,000 distinct CDR3 sequences, around 5.7% seen once; the top ten hold around 1.7%. Sequencing input: naive T cells sorted from blood. Receptors originate from a man younger than 35 in good health. CDR3s include the opening cysteine and the closing phenylalanine or tryptophan.

CDR3,V,J
CATSDQIAGQETQYF,TRBV24-1,TRBJ2-5
CSVWGQGAPETQYF,TRBV29-1,TRBJ2-5
CASSFEGFGNTEAFF,TRBV27,TRBJ1-1
CASSLEEMTGGFYEQYF,TRBV11-2,TRBJ2-7
CASSPLGTGGSETQYF,TRBV18,TRBJ2-5
CASSSRAGTSGQTYEQYF,TRBV11-2,TRBJ2-7
CASSSRLAGTGELFF,TRBV7-9,TRBJ2-2
CASSFSVGLGTTDTQYF,TRBV6-5,TRBJ2-3
CASSLLSGQGSKYF,TRBV7-2,TRBJ2-7
CATLAGGSYNEQFF,TRBV6-1,TRBJ2-1
CASSLTGGKRDFYNEQFF,TRBV28,TRBJ2-1
CASRTGQWNTEAFF,TRBV12-3/TRBV12-4,TRBJ1-1
CASSKALGGGTGNYGYTF,TRBV21-1,TRBJ1-2
CAISESRDRGNSPLHF,TRBV10-3,TRBJ1-6
CSAPSGRAMETQYF,TRBV20-1,TRBJ2-5
CSAWIGLAGGRRPIETQYF,TRBV29-1,TRBJ2-5
CASGLAGAEQYF,TRBV12-3/TRBV12-4,TRBJ2-7
CSAIRTVTSGRARPGELFF,TRBV20-1,TRBJ2-2
CASSWGTPYEQYF,TRBV27,TRBJ2-7
CASSRVSSYNEQFF,TRBV19,TRBJ2-1
CASTSADTQYF,TRBV6-5,TRBJ2-3
CASSSLRDSGGYTF,TRBV5-1,TRBJ1-2
CSAIRATGTDTQYF,TRBV20-1,TRBJ2-3
CSVSGTGDTGELFF,TRBV29-1,TRBJ2-2
CASSSGTGYGFYGYTF,TRBV7-9,TRBJ1-2
CASSSPLAGGPYNEQFF,TRBV5-1,TRBJ2-1
CASSLDGFNEKLFF,TRBV4-3,TRBJ1-4